This TCR beta chain was recovered during a study of blood T cell repertoires in COVID-19. Study overall: From T cells, B-cell-depleted T cells, or PBMCs came the material, which was cDNA or gDNA.

The CDR3 has 15 amino acids. The germline gives CDR1 SGHVS, CDR2 FQNEAQ. Trimming took 3 bases from V and 11 from J, leaving 17 bases between them. As originally analysed: Using reference gene primer amplification, nucleated cell counts were estimated. Sequencing used immunoSEQ multiplex PCR; TCRdb keeps in-frame clones, though not all of them. The V and J calls and clone size were taken over from that table, and D and trimming were inferred from the DNA. The data show about 260,000 clones, approximately 86% seen once. The clonotype comes from a man aged 40-50 years who had recovered from COVID-19. This sequence joins TRBV7-8 and TRBJ1-6, with D uncertain. Sequencing was carried out using peripheral blood. The CDR3 DNA is TGTGCCAGCAGCTTCGACATGACCCCCTCCGCACCCCTCCACTTT. It specifies CASSFDMTPSAPLHF.